This T cell receptor beta chain was sequenced during a study of neoadjuvant anti-PD-1 for oral cavity cancer. Germline CDR1 and CDR2: LNHDA and SQIVND (reference sequence). Trimming removed 1 base from V and 7 bases from J; junction bases left unmatched: 16. CDR3 length: 20 residues. The data were produced by immunoSEQ multiplex PCR, yet TCRdb's version contains in-frame clones alone and is incomplete. Here the sample spans 75,000 or so clones, approximately 84% being singletons. This receptor was taken from a person aged 35-79 years with oral cavity squamous cell carcinoma. This sample comprised PBMCs, obtained before nivolumab (anti-PD-1) treatment. The rearrangement uses TRBV19 and TRBJ2-1; 13 positions match TRBD2. The CDR3 DNA reads TGTGCCAGTAGTATAGGAGGGACTAGCGGGACCCCGATCGCTCTGAATGAGCAGTTCTTC. It is translated as CASSIGGTSGTPIALNEQFF.